This T cell receptor (beta chain) came from a study of blood T cell repertoires in COVID-19 (TCRdb year 2020). Regarding the complete study: The collaborator samples originated in the United States, Italy and Spain and spanned the acute and convalescent phases of COVID-19. The material from the prospective study consisted of cDNA or gDNA derived from T cells, B-cell-depleted T cells, or PBMCs. Subjects who had been exposed to COVID-19, were actively infected with it, or had recovered from it provided the deeply sampled blood TCRbeta repertoires that made up the dataset. The repertoires were made available in a free public database intended to serve as a resource for research on the immune response to SARS-CoV-2. Samples came from the ongoing ImmuneRACE study (first 160 participants) plus 1,254 subjects from 6 global collaborators. The sample metadata nearly always contained a de-identified subject ID, COVID-19 status, age in years and sex. HLA class I and class II types, where available, came from metadata supplied by the sample provider rather than from assay-based typing. General findings and caveats noted by the study authors: The quantity of clinical and demographic metadata differed by source and by participant and was supplied without curation.

On this clone: Its specific antigen is unknown. Qualities for individual bases were not recorded, and no much larger clone is one base off.

TCRbeta CDR3 regions were amplified from genomic DNA using the immunoSEQ Assay, a bias-controlled multiplex PCR. Per the original workflow: The number of nucleated cells in each sample was estimated from the amplification of reference gene primers within the assay. Sequence reads were collapsed and filtered to measure the absolute abundance of every unique TCRbeta CDR3 rearrangement. For each sample, productive Simpson clonality was calculated as the square root of Simpson's diversity index over productive rearrangements. In TCRdb, the immuneACCESS table is reduced to in-frame sequences with V and J assigned. These tables do not hold every clone; where another copy was compared, an unresolved V gene accounts for under half, and the others remain unexplained. The V and J calls and clone size were taken over from that table, and D and trimming were inferred from the DNA. This sample comprises about 210,000 clones, around 81% of them detected only once. The ten largest clones capture roughly 13% of the sample.

Each collaborating institution followed its own protocols to collect whole blood in K2EDTA tubes. Collaborator samples were shipped for TCRbeta analysis as frozen whole blood, isolated PBMCs, or DNA extracted from either sample type. The CDR3 sequence holds 14 residues, the cysteine and phenylalanine included. Kept here is only the CDR3 DNA, which spans 42 bases and is read in frame from base 1. From the germline V gene, CDR1 is SGHTA and CDR2 is FQGNSA. Ends trimmed: V by 5 bases, J by 2 bases; bases unmatched to a gene: 4. The TCR comes from a human donor in a cohort sampled during active COVID-19. Specimen: peripheral blood. The chain is assembled from TRBV7-2 and TRBJ1-2, and 8 bases in between align with TRBD1. CDR3 sequence: CASSPWTGNYGYTF. The sequenced DNA: TGTGCCAGCAGCCCTTGGACAGGGAACTATGGCTACACCTTC.